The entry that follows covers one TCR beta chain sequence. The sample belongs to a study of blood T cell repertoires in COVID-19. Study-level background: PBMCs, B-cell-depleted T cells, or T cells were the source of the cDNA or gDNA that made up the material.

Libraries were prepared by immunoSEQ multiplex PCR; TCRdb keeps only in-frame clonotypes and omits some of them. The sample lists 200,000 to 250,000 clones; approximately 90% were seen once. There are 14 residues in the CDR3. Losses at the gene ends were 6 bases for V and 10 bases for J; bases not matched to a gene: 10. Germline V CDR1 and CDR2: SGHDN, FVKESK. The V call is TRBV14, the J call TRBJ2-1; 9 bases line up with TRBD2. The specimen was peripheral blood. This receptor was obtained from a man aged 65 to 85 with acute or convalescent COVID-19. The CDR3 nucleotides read TGTGCCAGCAGTCCTAGCGGGGCCCGCTCGGAGCAGTTCTTC. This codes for CASSPSGARSEQFF.